The entry below gives a single T cell receptor (beta chain) sequence along with its context. There is no known antigen for this receptor. One base away there is no much larger clone; base qualities are not given. The ophthalmopathy patients had moderately to severely active disease, with a Clinical Activity Score of 3 or higher, a NOSPECS grade of 4 or higher, and a disease duration of less than 3 months. Patients with other autoimmune diseases, uncontrolled infections, pregnancy or lactation were excluded from the study. Diagnosis relied on clinical symptoms, serum thyroxine, TRAb, thyroid ultrasound and orbital computed tomography. Using Ficoll-Paque density gradient centrifugation, PBMCs were isolated from 8.5 to 10 ml of fresh peripheral blood. Trizol reagent was used to extract the total RNA, and its quality was then checked on an Agilent 2100 Bioanalyzer. The data stem from a study of Graves' ophthalmopathy and Graves' hyperthyroidism (dated by TCRdb to 2017 to 2018). Describing the broader study: Peripheral blood was collected before any treatment was given, at the time of initial diagnosis. To tell Graves' ophthalmopathy apart from Graves' hyperthyroidism, and to predict which patients would progress to ophthalmopathy, the study relied on TCR beta repertoire signatures. In total, some 130 blood samples were TCR-sequenced: around 42 ophthalmopathy, over 70 hyperthyroidism and about 17 hyperthyroidism-to-ophthalmopathy patients. A discovery set of about a hundred patients (around 44 ophthalmopathy, about 59 stable hyperthyroidism) was enrolled to explore V-J signatures distinguishing ophthalmopathy from hyperthyroidism. An independent validation cohort was composed of 18 hyperthyroidism patients and 17 patients who later progressed from hyperthyroidism to ophthalmopathy. In five or six hyperthyroidism patients, the T-cell repertoires found in thyroid tissue were compared with those found in blood. Following sampling, methimazole starting at 30 mg daily was administered to hyperthyroidism patients, and high-dose intravenous methylprednisolone was administered to ophthalmopathy patients. The approximately 98 discovery patients were randomly divided into training and test sets at a 7:3 ratio.

Overall study outcomes, separate from this receptor: In validation, the model predicted ophthalmopathy progression with 70.59% sensitivity and roughly 72% specificity; 12 predicted patients were CT-confirmed with GO in a median of approximately six months. Most expanded thyroid clonotypes with a frequency above 0.001 also appeared in blood, which suggests that blood repertoires may reflect the immune response in the thyroid. Ophthalmopathy was separated from stable hyperthyroidism by the 13-signature model with 85% to 90% sensitivity and around 81% specificity in cross-validation and with 80%/75% in the test set. Sample size was not statistically predetermined, and group allocation was not concealed from the investigators.

TCR beta CDR3 regions were amplified from RNA transcripts for repertoire sequencing. A first-round RT-PCR used HTBI primers with the Qiagen OneStep RT-PCR kit, followed by a second-round multiplex PCR, size selection and purification. Sequencing of the libraries was carried out on an Illumina HiSeq2000 in paired-end mode with 100 bp reads. From the authors' description of their analysis: SOAPnuke was used to process the reads, removing any read that contained adapters or uncalled bases, had a mean Phred below 15, or lacked an exact match to the constant primer or identifier. COPE v1.2.5 was used to merge the high-quality paired reads. Each unique nucleotide sequence was treated as a clonotype, and MiTCR v1.1 was used to align the clonotypes to the IMGT TRB V, D and J references. The analysis was limited to V-J combinations with a frequency above 0.0001, which together covered 99.2% of repertoires. For each V-J combination, a TCR clonal expansion and chaos score was defined as F50 clonal expansion divided by the chaos observed in the TCRdist matrix. Features were reduced by Welch's t-statistics and random forest to over 10 V-J combinations, which fed a naive Bayes classifier. Thyroid-blood repertoire similarity was quantified with the Morisita-Horn index. TCRdb reanalyzed the raw reads on its own, using fastp at Q25 for trimming and MiXCR for clone calling, and kept in-frame beta chains. Identical CDR3 proteins give one entry, which carries the most common genes and DNA. The V and J calls shown here were made by TCRdb, not taken from the authors' results. This sample gives about 210,000 distinct CDR3 sequences in total; about 32% of them show up just once. About 9.3% of the sample is taken by the ten largest.

V is shortened by 1 base, J by 2 bases, and the region joining them spans 15 bases. From the cysteine up to the phenylalanine, the CDR3 has a length of 16 residues. CDR3 DNA only is kept here, 48 bases in frame from base 1. The clonotype comes from a man aged 50 or older with Graves' ophthalmopathy. Donor details come from another sample of the same person, matched by shared clones. Source material: peripheral blood. The chain uses TRBV12-3 or TRBV12-4 and TRBJ2-7; TRBD1 is a weak D gene call, 5 bases matching. The bases read TGTGCCAGCAGTTTAGATACGACAGCTTTTACCTACGAGCAGTACTTC. Translated, this is CASSLDTTAFTYEQYF.